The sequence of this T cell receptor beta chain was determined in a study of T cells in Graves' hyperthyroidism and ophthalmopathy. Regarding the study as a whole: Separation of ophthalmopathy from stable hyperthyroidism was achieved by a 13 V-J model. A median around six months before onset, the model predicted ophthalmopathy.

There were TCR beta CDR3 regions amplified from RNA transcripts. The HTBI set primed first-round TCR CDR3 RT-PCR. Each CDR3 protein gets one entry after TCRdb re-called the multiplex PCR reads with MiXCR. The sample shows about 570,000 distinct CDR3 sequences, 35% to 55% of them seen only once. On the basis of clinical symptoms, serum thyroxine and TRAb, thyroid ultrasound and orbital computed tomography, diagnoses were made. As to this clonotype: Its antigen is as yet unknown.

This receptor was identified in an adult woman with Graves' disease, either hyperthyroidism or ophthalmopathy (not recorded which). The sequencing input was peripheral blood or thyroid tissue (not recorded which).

This CDR3 reads CASRGGTLNQPQHF. The CDR3 bases are TGTGCCAGCAGGGGGGGCACCCTCAATCAGCCCCAGCATTTT. This chain connects TRBV7-2 to TRBJ1-5; TRBD1 might be the D (6 bases). The V end was cut by 6 bases, the J end by 3 bases, with 12 bases between. The CDR3 has 14 residues. Looked up from germline, CDR1 is SGHTA and CDR2 is FQGNSA. Full variable domain (remainder filled in from reference TRBV7-2 and TRBJ1-5): GAGVSQSPSNKVTEKGKDVELRCDPISGHTALYWYRQSLGQGLEFLIYFQGNSAPDKSGLPSDRFSAERTGGSVSTLTIQRTQQEDSAVYLCASRGGTLNQPQHFGDGTRLSIL.